Sequencing of this TCR beta chain was carried out in a study of T cell responses to AZD1222 COVID-19 vaccine. Study overall: Second-dose intervals of approximately 4 or approximately 12 weeks were pooled.

Study-wide points: CD4 TCRs linked to vaccination spanned spike, dominating at 160-218 and 743-854. Just 5 to 7 people given AZD1222 tested seropositive at baseline.

Assay: immunoSEQ multiplex PCR; the TCRdb copy retains only in-frame clones and omits some. This repertoire shows roughly 130,000 clones, about nine tenths found once; its top ten account for about 7.9%. The germline CDR1 and CDR2 sequences are ENHRY and SYGVKD. Trimming pared 0 bases from V and 6 bases from J, leaving 3 bases between. The length of the CDR3 is 11 residues. About this clone itself: The antigen remains unidentified.

The chain has TRBV10-3 and TRBJ2-7; D remains ambiguous. The clonotype comes from an adult in good health. The starting material was peripheral blood, obtained on day 0 of AZD1222 vaccination. The chain's CDR3 is CAISESLEQYF. CDR3 bases: TGTGCCATCAGTGAGTCGCTCGAGCAGTACTTC.